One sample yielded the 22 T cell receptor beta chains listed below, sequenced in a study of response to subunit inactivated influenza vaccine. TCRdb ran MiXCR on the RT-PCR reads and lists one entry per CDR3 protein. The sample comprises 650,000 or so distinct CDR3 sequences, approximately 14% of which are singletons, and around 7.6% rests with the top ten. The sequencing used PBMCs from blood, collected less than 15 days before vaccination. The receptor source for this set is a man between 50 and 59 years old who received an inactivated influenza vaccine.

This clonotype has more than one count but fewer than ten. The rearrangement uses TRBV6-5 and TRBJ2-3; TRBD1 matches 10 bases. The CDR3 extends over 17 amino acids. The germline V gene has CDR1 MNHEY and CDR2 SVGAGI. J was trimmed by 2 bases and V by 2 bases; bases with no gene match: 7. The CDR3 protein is CASSYTGGQGFTDTQYF. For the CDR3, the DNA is TGTGCCAGCAGTTACACAGGGGGACAGGGGTTCACAGATACGCAGTATTTT.

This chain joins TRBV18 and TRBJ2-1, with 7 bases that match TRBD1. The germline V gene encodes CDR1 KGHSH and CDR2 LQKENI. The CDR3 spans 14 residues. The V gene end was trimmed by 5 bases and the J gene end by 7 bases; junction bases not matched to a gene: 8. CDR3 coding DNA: TGTGCCAGCTCAAATACTTTACAGGGGAATGAGCAGTTCTTC. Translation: CASSNTLQGNEQFF. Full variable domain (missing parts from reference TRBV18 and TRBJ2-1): NAGVMQNPRHLVRRRGQEARLRCSPMKGHSHVYWYRQLPEEGLKFMVYLQKENIIDESGMPKERFSAEFPKEGPSILRIQQVVRGDSAAYFCASSNTLQGNEQFFGPGTRLTVL.

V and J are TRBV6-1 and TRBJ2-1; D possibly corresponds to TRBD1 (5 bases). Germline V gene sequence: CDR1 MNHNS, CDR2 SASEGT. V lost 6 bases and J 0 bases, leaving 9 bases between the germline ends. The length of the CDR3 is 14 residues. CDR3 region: CASSQGFSYNEQFF. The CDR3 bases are TGTGCCAGCAGCCAGGGTTTCTCCTACAATGAGCAGTTCTTC.

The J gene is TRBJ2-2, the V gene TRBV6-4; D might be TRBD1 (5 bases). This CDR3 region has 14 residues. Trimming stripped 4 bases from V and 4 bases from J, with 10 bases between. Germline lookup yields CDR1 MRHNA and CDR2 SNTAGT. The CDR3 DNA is TGTGCCAGCAGTGCCAGGGCAGGCACCGGGGAGCTGTTTTTT. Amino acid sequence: CASSARAGTGELFF.

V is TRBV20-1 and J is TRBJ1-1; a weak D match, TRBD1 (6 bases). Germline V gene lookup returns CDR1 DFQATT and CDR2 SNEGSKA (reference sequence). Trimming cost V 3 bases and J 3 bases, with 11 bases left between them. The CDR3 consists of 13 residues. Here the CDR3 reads CSARGHDYTEAFF. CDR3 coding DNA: TGCAGTGCTAGGGGACATGACTACACTGAAGCTTTCTTT.

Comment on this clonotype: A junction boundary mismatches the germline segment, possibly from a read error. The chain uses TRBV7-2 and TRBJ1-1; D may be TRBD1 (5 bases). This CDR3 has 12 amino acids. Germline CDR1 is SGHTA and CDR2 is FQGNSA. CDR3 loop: CASSIRQPAFSF. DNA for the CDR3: TGTGCCAGCAGCATTCGACAGCCCGCTTTCTCTTTT.

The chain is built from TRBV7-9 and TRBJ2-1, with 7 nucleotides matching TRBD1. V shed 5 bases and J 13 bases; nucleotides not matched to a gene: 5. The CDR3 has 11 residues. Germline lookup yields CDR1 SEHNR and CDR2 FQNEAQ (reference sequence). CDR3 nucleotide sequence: TGTGCCAGCAGCCGGGACAGAAACCAGTTCTTC. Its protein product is CASSRDRNQFF.

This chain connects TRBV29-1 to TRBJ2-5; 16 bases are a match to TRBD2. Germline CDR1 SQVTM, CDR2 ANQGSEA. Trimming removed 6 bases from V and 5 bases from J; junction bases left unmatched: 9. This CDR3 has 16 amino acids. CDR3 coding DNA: TGCAGCGTGCTGGGACTAGCGGGAGGGAGCCGGGAGACCCAGTACTTC. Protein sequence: CSVLGLAGGSRETQYF.

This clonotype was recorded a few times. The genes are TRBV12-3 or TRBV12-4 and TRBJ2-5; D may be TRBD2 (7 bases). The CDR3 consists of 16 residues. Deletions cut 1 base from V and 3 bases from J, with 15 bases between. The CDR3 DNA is TGTGCCAGCAGTTTAGACGGGGGGCGCGATAAAGAGACCCAGTACTTC. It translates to CASSLDGGRDKETQYF.

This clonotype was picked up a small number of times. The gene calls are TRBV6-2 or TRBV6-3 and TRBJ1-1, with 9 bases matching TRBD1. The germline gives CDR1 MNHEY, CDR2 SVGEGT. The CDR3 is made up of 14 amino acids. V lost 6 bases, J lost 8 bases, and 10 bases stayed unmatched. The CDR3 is CASSLTPDRGEAFF. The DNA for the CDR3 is TGTGCCAGCAGCCTAACCCCGGACAGGGGAGAAGCTTTCTTT.

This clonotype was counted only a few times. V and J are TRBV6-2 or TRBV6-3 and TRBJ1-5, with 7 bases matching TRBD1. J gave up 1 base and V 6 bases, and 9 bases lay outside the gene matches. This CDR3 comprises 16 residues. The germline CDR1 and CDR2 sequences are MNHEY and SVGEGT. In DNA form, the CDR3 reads TGTGCCAGCAGACGTGTACAGGGGAAGAGCAATCAGCCCCAGCATTTT. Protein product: CASRRVQGKSNQPQHF.

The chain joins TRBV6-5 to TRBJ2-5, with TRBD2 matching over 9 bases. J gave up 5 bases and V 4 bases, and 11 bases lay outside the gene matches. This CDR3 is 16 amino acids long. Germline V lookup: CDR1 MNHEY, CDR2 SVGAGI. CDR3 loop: CASSSGGRASMETQYF. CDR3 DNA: TGTGCCAGCAGTTCCGGCGGGAGGGCCAGTATGGAGACCCAGTACTTC.

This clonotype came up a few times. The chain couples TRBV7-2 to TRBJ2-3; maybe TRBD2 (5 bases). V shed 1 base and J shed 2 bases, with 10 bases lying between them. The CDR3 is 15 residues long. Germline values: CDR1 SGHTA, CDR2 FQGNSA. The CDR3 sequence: CASSLDGVHTDTQYF. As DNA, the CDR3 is TGTGCCAGCAGCTTAGACGGGGTTCACACAGATACGCAGTATTTT.

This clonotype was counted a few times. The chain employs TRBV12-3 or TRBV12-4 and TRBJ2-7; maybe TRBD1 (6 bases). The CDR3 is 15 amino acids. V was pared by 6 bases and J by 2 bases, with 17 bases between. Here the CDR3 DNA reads TGTGCCAGCAGCCCTCTTAGGGACATACCCTACGAGCAGTACTTC. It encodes CASSPLRDIPYEQYF.

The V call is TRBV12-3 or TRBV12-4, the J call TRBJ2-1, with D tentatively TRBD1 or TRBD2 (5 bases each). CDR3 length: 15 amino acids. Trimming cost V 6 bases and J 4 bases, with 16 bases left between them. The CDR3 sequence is CASSPMGRGYNEQFF. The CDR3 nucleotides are TGTGCCAGCAGCCCAATGGGACGGGGATACAATGAGCAGTTCTTC.

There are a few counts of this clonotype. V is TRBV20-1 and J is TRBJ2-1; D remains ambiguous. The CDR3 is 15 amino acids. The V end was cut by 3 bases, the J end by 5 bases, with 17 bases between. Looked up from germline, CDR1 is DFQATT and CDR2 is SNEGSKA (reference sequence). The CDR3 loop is CSASLRQGHDNEQFF. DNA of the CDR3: TGCAGTGCTAGTTTGAGACAAGGTCACGACAATGAGCAGTTCTTC.

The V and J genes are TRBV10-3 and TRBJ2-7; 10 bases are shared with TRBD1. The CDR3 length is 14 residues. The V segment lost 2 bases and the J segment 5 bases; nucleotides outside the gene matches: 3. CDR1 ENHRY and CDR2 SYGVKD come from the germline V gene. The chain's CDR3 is CAISEPGQGNEQYF. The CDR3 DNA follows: TGTGCCATCAGTGAGCCGGGACAGGGGAACGAGCAGTACTTC.

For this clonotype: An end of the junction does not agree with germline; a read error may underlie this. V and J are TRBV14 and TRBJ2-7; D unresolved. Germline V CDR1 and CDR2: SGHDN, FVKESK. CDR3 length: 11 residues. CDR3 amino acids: CASRASRQLSF. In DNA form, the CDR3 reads TGTGCCAGCAGGGCAAGCCGGCAGTTGTCCTTC. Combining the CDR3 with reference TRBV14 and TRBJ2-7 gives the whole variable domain EAGVTQFPSHSVIEKGQTVTLRCDPISGHDNLYWYRRVMGKEIKFLLHFVKESKQDESGMPNNRFLAERTGGTYSTLKVQPAELEDSGVYFCASRASRQLSFGPGTRLTVT.

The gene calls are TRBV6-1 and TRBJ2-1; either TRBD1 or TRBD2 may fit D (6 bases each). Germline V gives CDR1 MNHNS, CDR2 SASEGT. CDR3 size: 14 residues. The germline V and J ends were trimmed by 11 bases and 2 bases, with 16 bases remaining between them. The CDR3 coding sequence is TGTGCCGGAGGGGGGATTAACGCCTACAATGAGCAGTTCTTC. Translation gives CAGGGINAYNEQFF.

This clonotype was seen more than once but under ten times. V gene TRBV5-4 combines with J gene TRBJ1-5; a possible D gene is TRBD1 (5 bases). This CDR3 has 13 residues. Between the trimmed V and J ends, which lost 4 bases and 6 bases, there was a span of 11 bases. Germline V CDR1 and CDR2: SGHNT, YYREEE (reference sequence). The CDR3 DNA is TGTGCCAGCAGCCCGCCTGGGGGTCAGCCCCAGCATTTT. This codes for CASSPPGGQPQHF.

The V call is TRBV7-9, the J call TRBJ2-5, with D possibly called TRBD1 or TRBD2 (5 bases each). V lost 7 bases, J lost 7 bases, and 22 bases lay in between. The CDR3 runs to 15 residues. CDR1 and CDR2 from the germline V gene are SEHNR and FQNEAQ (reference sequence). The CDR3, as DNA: TGTGCCAGCATTGTTGCCATGGGGAGTGGGGCGACCCAGTACTTC. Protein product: CASIVAMGSGATQYF. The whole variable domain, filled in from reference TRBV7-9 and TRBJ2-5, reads DTGVSQNPRHKITKRGQNVTFRCDPISEHNRLYWYRQTLGQGPEFLTYFQNEAQLEKSRLLSDRFSAERPKGSFSTLEIQRTEQGDSAMYLCASIVAMGSGATQYFGPGTRLLVL.

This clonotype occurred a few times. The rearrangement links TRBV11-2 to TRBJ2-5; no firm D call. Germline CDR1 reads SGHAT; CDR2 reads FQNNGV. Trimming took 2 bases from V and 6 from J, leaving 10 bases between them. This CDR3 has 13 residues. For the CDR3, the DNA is TGTGCCAGCAGCTTACATGTCACCCAGACCCAGTACTTC. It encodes CASSLHVTQTQYF.